The rows below give T cell receptor beta chains drawn from one sample of a study of blood T cells in healthy people across ages. From the 5' RACE reads, TCRdb called clonotypes with MiXCR, one entry per CDR3 protein. The sample lists 1,800,000 or so distinct CDR3 sequences; approximately 39% were seen once. The specimen sequenced was blood. The receptors come from a human donor in good health. The conserved cysteine and the conserved F or W are not part of the CDR3 here.

TRBJ2-1,TRBV6-6,ASSRRGYYNEQF
TRBJ1-5,TRBV20-1,SAALGLGAGQPQH
TRBJ1-2,TRBV2,ASRTGRDYGYT
TRBJ2-7,TRBV29-1,SATPSTGRDYEQY
TRBJ2-7,TRBV7-2,ASSLARFGEQY
TRBJ1-1,TRBV3-1,ASNNKFREDRTEAF
TRBJ1-1,TRBV7-6,ASSPLQGEKNTEAF
TRBJ1-2,TRBV27,ASSSFRGGDGYT
TRBJ2-3,TRBV11-2,ASSWDRRKGDTQY
TRBJ2-1,TRBV12-3/TRBV12-4,ASSRSGVTNEQF
TRBJ1-1,TRBV10-3,ATEDREKVAEAF
TRBJ1-1,TRBV4-3,ASSQVNRYAAF
TRBJ1-2,TRBV12-3/TRBV12-4,ASSFQTGMEGHT
TRBJ1-1,TRBV20-1,SMQGFQVAF
TRBJ1-4,TRBV20-1,SARGRGADEKLF
TRBJ2-3,TRBV7-2,ASSQGQGSKDTQY
TRBJ2-5,TRBV6-5,ASREGVREQY
TRBJ1-4,TRBV29-1,SVIKGTNEKLF
TRBJ1-6,TRBV20-1,SATLRDRGSYNSPLH
TRBJ2-1,TRBV4-1,ASSQEGRYNEQF
TRBJ2-5,TRBV28,ASSSLMETQY
TRBJ2-1,TRBV29-1,SVLAGPSDEQF
TRBJ2-2,TRBV7-9,ASREVETVPNTGELF
TRBJ2-5,TRBV29-1,SVDSRDETQY
TRBJ1-2,TRBV7-2,ASSLYRDSYGYT
TRBJ1-2,TRBV5-1,ASSLRQSLNYDYT
TRBJ2-2,TRBV6-2/TRBV6-3,ASQGSPRNTGELF
NA,TRBV15,ATSRGPRQGISCEQY